This is a list of T cell receptor beta chains from one sample in a study of OX40 agonist ivuxolimab in advanced cancers. Assay: immunoSEQ multiplex PCR; the TCRdb copy retains only in-frame clones and omits some. The table lists about 62,000 clones, around 83% of them singletons. The sequencing here drew on CD4+ or CD8+ T cells sorted from blood, taken in a trial of the OX40 agonist ivuxolimab. The receptors come from an adult with an advanced solid tumor such as melanoma, head and neck, liver or kidney cancer. CDR3s include the opening cysteine and the closing phenylalanine or tryptophan. D genes are given only for firm matches. Rows may omit the clone size; those that give it use once, few, many or a size class.

d_gene	abundance	v_gene	j_gene	CDR3aa	CDR3nt
.	.	TRBV7-8	TRBJ2-3	CASSWAGAHTDTQYF	TGTGCCAGCAGCTGGGCGGGGGCCCACACAGATACGCAGTATTTT
.	.	TRBV20-1	TRBJ1-5	CSASLDQPQHF	TGCAGTGCTAGTTTGGATCAGCCCCAGCATTTT
TRBD1	.	TRBV19	TRBJ1-4	CASSIGGTGIEKLFF	TGTGCCAGTAGTATCGGGGGGACAGGGATCGAAAAACTGTTTTTT
.	.	TRBV19	TRBJ1-1	CASSIDPLGGTEAFF	TGTGCCAGTAGTATAGATCCGTTAGGGGGCACTGAAGCTTTCTTT
.	.	TRBV4-2	TRBJ2-1	CASSPEGGSYNEQFF	TGTGCCAGCAGCCCGGAGGGGGGCTCCTACAATGAGCAGTTCTTC
.	.	TRBV5-5	TRBJ2-7	CASSLSEYEQYF	TGTGCCAGCAGCTTGTCAGAGTACGAGCAGTACTTC
TRBD1	.	TRBV5-6	TRBJ2-7	CASSQNSGGREHF	TGTGCCAGCAGCCAGAATTCAGGGGGCAGGGAGCACTTC
.	.	TRBV6-5	TRBJ1-1	CASSSPGAGNTEAFF	TGTGCCAGCAGTTCGCCCGGGGCCGGGAACACTGAAGCTTTCTTT
.	.	TRBV2	TRBJ1-6	CASRPGGGWGSPLHF	TGTGCCAGCCGCCCCGGAGGGGGATGGGGTTCACCCCTCCACTTT
.	once	TRBV5-1	TRBJ2-2	CASSGLAGELFF	TGCGCCAGCAGCGGGTTGGCCGGGGAGCTGTTTTTT
.	.	TRBV5-8	TRBJ2-7	CASSRPGWNRGGEQYF	TGTGCCAGCAGCCGCCCCGGGTGGAACAGGGGAGGCGAGCAGTACTTC